The 25 T cell receptor beta chains presented below share a single source sample, sequenced in a study of blood T cell repertoires in COVID-19. Here immunoSEQ multiplex PCR was the method, and the copy in TCRdb shows in-frame clones only, minus some. This table has 85,000 to 130,000 clones, about 79% appearing once. The sample was peripheral blood. All receptors come from an elderly man with COVID-19, enrolled during active disease.

This chain's CDR3 is CARTITGNYGYTF. The CDR3 DNA follows: TGTGCCAGAACCATTACAGGGAACTATGGCTACACCTTC. The chain links TRBV2 to TRBJ1-2; weak D call: TRBD1 (6 bases). CDR1 and CDR2 from the germline V gene are SNHLY and FYNNEI. V lost 9 bases, J lost 2 bases, and 13 bases lay in between. The CDR3 runs to 13 residues.

The rearrangement links TRBV15 to TRBJ1-2; TRBD1 matches 7 bases. Germline V gene data show CDR1 as LNHNV and CDR2 as YYDKDF (reference sequence). With V trimmed by 5 bases and J by 2 bases, 5 bases remained unmatched. The CDR3 is 14 residues long. The CDR3 region has the DNA TGTGCCACCAGCCCAACGACAGGGAACTATGGCTACACCTTC. It translates to CATSPTTGNYGYTF. Together with reference TRBV15 and TRBJ1-2, the CDR3 gives the full variable domain: DAMVIQNPRYQVTQFGKPVTLSCSQTLNHNVMYWYQQKSSQAPKLLFHYYDKDFNNEADTPDNFQSRRPNTSFCFLDIRSPGLGDTAMYLCATSPTTGNYGYTFGSGTRLTVV.

The V gene is TRBV7-2, the J gene TRBJ1-5; the D gene is possibly TRBD1 (6 bases). The length of the CDR3 is 16 residues. Germline lookup yields CDR1 SGHTA and CDR2 FQGNSA. V was clipped by 4 bases and J by 7 bases, with 20 bases between them. In DNA form, the CDR3 reads TGTGCCAGCAGCTCCGCGACAGGAGTCATCAAGCAGCCCCAGCATTTT. Translation: CASSSATGVIKQPQHF. Variable domain in full (rest from reference TRBV7-2 and TRBJ1-5): GAGVSQSPSNKVTEKGKDVELRCDPISGHTALYWYRQSLGQGLEFLIYFQGNSAPDKSGLPSDRFSAERTGGSVSTLTIQRTQQEDSAVYLCASSSATGVIKQPQHFGDGTRLSIL.

V gene TRBV1 combines with J gene TRBJ1-4; the table's TRBD1 call for D was not verified on the DNA. TRBV1 is an annotated pseudogene. The CDR3 runs to 20 residues. The CDR3 region has the DNA TGCACCAGCAGCCAAGAAGAAACCCCCCGGGACAGTTCAACTAATGAAAAACTGTTTTTT. Amino acids: CTSSQEETPRDSSTNEKLFF.

The chain uses TRBV29-1 and TRBJ1-1; possible D gene TRBD1, 5 bases. CDR1 and CDR2 (germline): SQVTM, ANQGSEA. Trimming removed 7 bases at V and 1 base at J, with 13 bases between. The CDR3 loop spans 13 amino acids. The CDR3, as DNA: TGCAGCGCTGACCTTGGACAGAACACTGAAGCTTTCTTT. This codes for CSADLGQNTEAFF.

The chain links TRBV7-9 to TRBJ2-2; TRBD2 aligns across 8 bases. The trim removed 2 bases at V and 6 bases at J, leaving 5 bases unmatched. The CDR3 is 15 amino acids. From germline, CDR1 is SEHNR and CDR2 FQNEAQ (reference sequence). CDR3 amino acids: CASSLIPGRAGELFF. CDR3 nucleotides: TGTGCCAGCAGCTTAATCCCCGGGAGGGCCGGGGAGCTGTTTTTT.

Concerning this clone: Relative to the germline gene, one junction end is altered; a read error may explain this. The chain has TRBV7-7 and TRBJ2-2; TRBD1 is a possible D gene (6 bases). CDR3 length: 14 residues. Germline V gene data show CDR1 as SSHAT and CDR2 as FNYEAQ (reference sequence). CDR3 amino acids: CASRAGENTGELFF. CDR3 nucleotides: TGTGCTAGCAGGGCAGGGGAGAACACCGGGGAGCTGTTTTTT.

This clone was recorded a few times. The genes are TRBV6-6 and TRBJ2-5; possibly TRBD1 for D (5 bases). Trimming removed 5 bases from V and 2 bases from J, with 12 bases in between. Germline CDR1 is MNHNY and CDR2 is SVGAGI (reference sequence). CDR3 length: 14 residues. CDR3 amino acids: CASSDTGIQETQYF. CDR3 sequence (DNA): TGTGCCAGCAGTGACACAGGAATTCAAGAGACCCAGTACTTC.

This chain joins TRBV10-3 and TRBJ1-1, with D perhaps TRBD1 (5 bases). V was pared by 5 bases and J by 4 bases, with 8 bases between. The CDR3 extends over 12 amino acids. Per germline, CDR1 ENHRY and CDR2 SYGVKD. CDR3 residues: CAISTGLTEAFF. CDR3 in DNA: TGTGCCATCAGTACAGGTCTCACTGAAGCTTTCTTT.

This clone was counted many times. This rearrangement joins TRBV7-2 to TRBJ2-7; TRBD1 matches 8 bases. V gave up 1 base and J gave up 2 bases; unmatched junction bases: 4. The CDR3 is 15 amino acids. Germline V gene lookup returns CDR1 SGHTA and CDR2 FQGNSA. The chain's CDR3 is CASSLVAGGPYEQYF. CDR3 DNA sequence: TGTGCCAGCAGCTTAGTAGCAGGGGGCCCCTACGAGCAGTACTTC. The full variable domain, its missing parts supplied by reference TRBV7-2 and TRBJ2-7, is GAGVSQSPSNKVTEKGKDVELRCDPISGHTALYWYRQSLGQGLEFLIYFQGNSAPDKSGLPSDRFSAERTGGSVSTLTIQRTQQEDSAVYLCASSLVAGGPYEQYFGPGTRLTVT.

This clone has just one count. V gene TRBV6-5 combines with J gene TRBJ1-1, with TRBD1 matching 8 bases. Germline trimming cut 6 bases from V and 5 bases from J; bases unmatched to any gene: 8. CDR1 and CDR2 from the germline V gene are MNHEY and SVGAGI. The length of the CDR3 is 14 residues. CDR3 loop: CASRGGQGRTEAFF. CDR3 bases: TGTGCCAGCAGGGGTGGACAGGGAAGAACTGAAGCTTTCTTT.

The chain carries TRBV18 and TRBJ2-7, with 9 bases aligning to TRBD1. The V gene end was trimmed by 3 bases and the J gene end by 6 bases; junction bases not matched to a gene: 9. The germline CDR1 and CDR2 sequences are KGHSH and LQKENI. CDR3 length: 15 amino acids. The CDR3 DNA sequence: TGTGCCAGCTCACCCGCCGGGACAGGGATGCTCGAGCAGTACTTC. Translating it yields CASSPAGTGMLEQYF.

V is TRBV4-2 and J is TRBJ1-2, with 8 bases matching TRBD1. J lost 4 bases, V lost 5 bases, and 3 bases had no gene match. The CDR3 runs 13 residues. CDR1 and CDR2 from the germline V gene are LGHNA and YNFKEQ. The CDR3 sequence: CASSSGQGYGYTF. The CDR3 DNA reads as TGTGCCAGCAGCTCCGGACAGGGCTATGGCTACACCTTC.

There are a few counts of this clone. V usage is TRBV11-2 and J usage is TRBJ2-7; 11 bases agree with TRBD2. Trimming cost V 5 bases and J 2 bases; bases outside gene matches: 5. Looked up from germline, CDR1 is SGHAT and CDR2 is FQNNGV. The CDR3 runs to 15 residues. The CDR3 sequence is CASSQRLAGPYEQYF. CDR3 nucleotides: TGTGCCAGCAGCCAACGACTAGCGGGACCCTACGAGCAGTACTTC.

This sequence joins TRBV15 and TRBJ2-7, with TRBD2 matching over 7 bases. V gave up 0 bases and J gave up 4 bases; unmatched junction bases: 6. This CDR3 has 15 residues. Germline V gene data show CDR1 as LNHNV and CDR2 as YYDKDF (reference sequence). This CDR3 is CATSRDVLAQYEQYF. CDR3 DNA: TGTGCCACCAGCAGAGACGTACTAGCGCAGTACGAGCAGTACTTC.

This chain joins TRBV24-1 and TRBJ1-5; a possible D gene is TRBD1 (6 bases). The V end was cut by 4 bases, the J end by 13 bases, with 13 bases between. The CDR3 spans 12 residues. Germline CDR1 is KGHDR and CDR2 is SFDVKD. The CDR3 DNA reads as TGTGCCACCAGTGACGACAGGCGGCCGCAGCATTTT. Encoded protein: CATSDDRRPQHF.

The chain is built from TRBV2 and TRBJ1-4, with D uncertain. The CDR3 contains 16 residues. Trimming pared 0 bases from V and 1 base from J, leaving 9 bases between. Germline CDR1 SNHLY, CDR2 FYNNEI. CDR3 loop: CASSEAGRGTNEKLFF. CDR3 DNA sequence: TGTGCCAGCAGTGAAGCAGGTCGGGGAACTAATGAAAAACTGTTTTTT.

The chain joins TRBV7-9 to TRBJ2-7; the D gene is possibly TRBD1 (6 bases). The V end lost 5 bases, the J end lost 0 bases, and 14 bases lay between the germline ends. The CDR3 is 15 residues long. Germline V lookup: CDR1 SEHNR, CDR2 FQNEAQ (reference sequence). Written as DNA, the CDR3 is TGTGCCAGCAGCACCCCTTTGGACAGCTCCTACGAGCAGTACTTC. The encoded protein is CASSTPLDSSYEQYF.

This clone was picked up one time. The chain uses TRBV4-1 and TRBJ1-5; possibly TRBD1 for D (5 bases). From germline, CDR1 is MGHRA and CDR2 YSYEKL. Trimming cost V 0 bases and J 6 bases, with 21 bases left between them. The CDR3 sequence is 18 residues long. CDR3 sequence: CASSQENDLGLSRQPQHF. CDR3 sequence (DNA): TGCGCCAGCAGCCAAGAAAATGACTTGGGACTCAGTCGTCAGCCCCAGCATTTT.

The chain carries TRBV21-1 and TRBJ2-5; the table's D call, TRBD1, was not checked against the DNA. TRBV21-1 is given as a pseudogene. The CDR3 totals 15 residues. The CDR3: CASSSGQGIDETQYF. The CDR3 nucleotides are TGTGCCAGCAGCAGCGGACAGGGAATTGATGAGACCCAGTACTTC.

V and J are TRBV5-1 and TRBJ2-3, with D tentatively TRBD1 (6 bases). This CDR3 region has 14 residues. The germline gives CDR1 SGHRS, CDR2 YFSETQ. Trimming pared 5 bases from V and 3 bases from J, leaving 13 bases between. This CDR3 is CASSGGTRTDTQYF. In DNA, the CDR3 is TGCGCCAGCAGTGGTGGGACACGAACAGATACGCAGTATTTT.

This chain links TRBV28 with TRBJ2-1, with TRBD2 matching 8 bases. Germline V gives CDR1 MDHEN, CDR2 SYDVKM. The ends lost 6 bases at V and 5 bases at J; junction bases unmatched: 9. CDR3 size: 15 residues. The CDR3 DNA is TGTGCCAGCAGCTCCGGACTAGCCGTGGACAATGAGCAGTTCTTC. Its translation: CASSSGLAVDNEQFF.

The chain is built from TRBV28 and TRBJ2-7; possible D gene TRBD1, 6 bases. The CDR3 consists of 13 residues. The germline V gene has CDR1 MDHEN and CDR2 SYDVKM. V gave up 5 bases and J gave up 6 bases, with 14 bases separating them. The CDR3 here is CASSRVTGSEQYF. CDR3 in DNA: TGTGCCAGCAGTCGGGTAACAGGGTCCGAGCAGTACTTC. Full variable domain (missing parts from reference TRBV28 and TRBJ2-7): DVKVTQSSRYLVKRTGEKVFLECVQDMDHENMFWYRQDPGLGLRLIYFSYDVKMKEKGDIPEGYSVSREKKERFSLILESASTNQTSMYLCASSRVTGSEQYFGPGTRLTVT.

The chain recombines TRBV14 with TRBJ2-5; tentatively, D is TRBD2 (5 bases). Germline V lookup: CDR1 SGHDN, CDR2 FVKESK. The CDR3 length is 14 residues. Trimming took off 2 bases at V and 3 bases at J, with 10 bases between the two ends. In DNA form, the CDR3 reads TGTGCCAGCAGCCAAACGGCCGGGAAAGAGACCCAGTACTTC. Its translation is CASSQTAGKETQYF.

The rearrangement links TRBV29-1 to TRBJ2-7; TRBD2 aligns across 7 bases. In germline, CDR1 is SQVTM, CDR2 ANQGSEA. With 6 bases clipped from V and 4 bases from J, the junction kept 9 bases outside the gene matches. The CDR3 has 13 amino acids. The CDR3 spells CSVSRGSWYEQYF. CDR3 sequence (DNA): TGCAGCGTGAGCCGCGGGAGTTGGTACGAGCAGTACTTC.